This T cell receptor beta chain was captured in a study of blood T cell repertoires in COVID-19 (dated by TCRdb to about 2020). Background on the whole study: Samples from collaborators originated in the United States, Italy and Spain and spanned both the acute and convalescent phases of COVID-19. HLA class I and class II types, where available, came from metadata supplied by the sample provider rather than from assay-based typing. The sample metadata nearly always contained a de-identified subject ID, COVID-19 status, age in years and sex. Subjects who had been exposed to COVID-19, were actively infected with it, or had recovered from it provided the deeply sampled blood TCRbeta repertoires that made up the dataset. The prospective study material was composed of cDNA or gDNA derived from T cells, B-cell-depleted T cells, or PBMCs. Samples came from the ongoing ImmuneRACE study (first 160 participants) plus 1,254 subjects from 6 global collaborators. A freely available public database, intended as a resource for researchers studying the immune response to SARS-CoV-2, is where the repertoires were released. General conclusions and limits of the study: The quantity of clinical and demographic metadata differed by source and by participant and was supplied without curation.

TCRbeta CDR3 regions were amplified from genomic DNA by means of the immunoSEQ Assay, a bias-controlled multiplex PCR. On the authors' methods: Within the assay, amplification of reference gene primers was used to estimate how many nucleated cells each sample contained. To quantify the absolute abundance of each unique TCRbeta CDR3 rearrangement, sequence reads were collapsed and filtered. For each sample, productive Simpson clonality was calculated as the square root of Simpson's diversity index over productive rearrangements. TCRdb took this table from immuneACCESS and kept in-frame rearrangements with V and J called. Such tables lack part of the clones; where checked against another copy, unresolved V genes explain under half of the gap, and the rest is unexplained. From that table come the V and J calls and clone size; the DNA was used to work out D and trimming. A total of hundreds of thousands of clones appear in this sample, roughly 89% of them only once. The leading ten clones occupy about 6% of the sample.

Enrolling through a virtual design, the prospective study's participants ranged in age from roughly 18 to 89 years and lived across approximately 25 United States geographic areas. In the prospective study, participants were assigned to cohorts based on the clinical history participants reported in a screening survey and a study questionnaire. Recovered participants in ImmuneRACE Cohort 3 were defined as having two consecutive negative NP/OP PCR tests, clearance from a healthcare professional, or resolution of symptoms. In the prospective study, mobile phlebotomists collected whole blood, serum and a nasopharyngeal or oropharyngeal swab from each participant. Participants in the prospective study had the option to provide additional blood draws and questionnaires over a 2-month period. Blood samples from the prospective study were shipped frozen or at room temperature prior to DNA extraction. At the junction V is shortened by 8 bases and J by 7 bases; bases outside the gene matches: 8. From cysteine to phenylalanine, the CDR3 is 14 amino acids long. Only CDR3 DNA is held: 42 bases, read in frame from base 1. For CDR1 and CDR2, the germline V gene lists MGHRA and YSYEKL.

Comments on this clone: The antigen it binds to is not known. No base quality information exists; no much larger clone differs at one position.

This clonotype originated in a woman between 35 and 50 years old who had recovered from COVID-19. The sample taken for sequencing was PBMCs or T cells enriched from blood (not recorded which). The chain couples TRBV4-1 to TRBJ2-1, and TRBD1 aligns with 10 junction nucleotides. The nucleotides read TGCGCCAGCGGAGGGACAGGGGTTAGGAATGAGCAGTTCTTC. Its translation is CASGGTGVRNEQFF.